The 27 T cell receptor beta chains in this list originate from one sample, sequenced in a study of T cells in localized non-small cell lung cancer. The method was immunoSEQ multiplex PCR; TCRdb's version includes in-frame clones alone and lacks a portion of them. The sample contains tens of thousands of clones, around 87% of which appear only once. This specimen was PBMCs, taken before any cancer treatment. Every receptor here comes from a female donor with stage II lung adenocarcinoma.

In nucleotides, the CDR3 is TGTGCCAGCACCCTAGGGAGGACCAATCAGCCCCAGTATTTT. It encodes CASTLGRTNQPQYF. This chain uses TRBV2 with TRBJ1-5; TRBD2 might be the D (6 bases). TRBJ2-3 explains the end of the DNA better; the J call may be wrong. The CDR3 length is 14 residues. From germline, CDR1 is SNHLY and CDR2 FYNNEI.

This chain connects TRBV15 to TRBJ1-1, with D tentatively TRBD1 (6 bases). This CDR3 comprises 15 residues. Germline V gene sequence: CDR1 LNHNV, CDR2 YYDKDF (reference sequence). Trimming cost V 0 bases and J 1 base, with 9 bases left between them. The CDR3 coding sequence is TGTGCCACCAGCAGAGATCAGGGGACGAACACTGAAGCTTTCTTT. Its translation is CATSRDQGTNTEAFF.

Only a few counts were recorded for this clone. This chain uses TRBV21-1 with TRBJ1-5; the DNA was not compared with TRBD1, the D call given in the table. TRBV21-1 is shown as a pseudogene. The CDR3 consists of 14 residues. This CDR3 reads CASTIRQGGRPQHF. DNA for the CDR3: TGTGCCAGCACCATACGACAGGGAGGTAGGCCCCAGCATTTT.

This chain joins TRBV7-9 and TRBJ1-2; possible D gene TRBD1, 6 bases. Between the trimmed V and J ends, which lost 5 bases and 6 bases, there was a span of 16 bases. The CDR3 totals 14 residues. The germline CDR1 and CDR2 sequences are SEHNR and FQNEAQ (reference sequence). This chain's CDR3 is CASSALLQGNGYTF. CDR3 coding DNA: TGTGCCAGCAGCGCTCTCCTACAGGGAAATGGCTACACCTTC. Together with reference TRBV7-9 and TRBJ1-2, the CDR3 gives the full variable domain: DTGVSQNPRHKITKRGQNVTFRCDPISEHNRLYWYRQTLGQGPEFLTYFQNEAQLEKSRLLSDRFSAERPKGSFSTLEIQRTEQGDSAMYLCASSALLQGNGYTFGSGTRLTVV.

V usage is TRBV6-5 and J usage is TRBJ1-3, with D maybe TRBD1 (6 bases). V shed 8 bases and J shed 1 base, with 15 bases lying between them. Per germline, CDR1 MNHEY and CDR2 SVGAGI. The CDR3 contains 15 residues. The CDR3: CASYPHRDSGNTIYF. The CDR3 DNA sequence: TGTGCCAGCTACCCACACAGGGATTCTGGAAACACCATATATTTT.

The chain is built from TRBV5-1 and TRBJ2-5; 9 bases map to TRBD2. Looked up from germline, CDR1 is SGHRS and CDR2 is YFSETQ. The CDR3 loop spans 13 amino acids. Trimming took 6 bases from V and 4 from J; bases not matched to a gene: 4. The CDR3 DNA is TGCGCCAGCACTCGAGCGGGAGGAGAGACCCAGTACTTC. Protein: CASTRAGGETQYF. The full variable domain, rest sourced from reference TRBV5-1 and TRBJ2-5, is KAGVTQTPRYLIKTRGQQVTLSCSPISGHRSVSWYQQTPGQGLQFLFEYFSETQRNKGNFPGRFSGRQFSNSRSEMNVSTLELGDSALYLCASTRAGGETQYFGPGTRLLVL.

The chain combines TRBV27 with TRBJ1-2; D perhaps matches TRBD1 (5 bases). The CDR3 contains 14 residues. Per germline, CDR1 MNHEY and CDR2 SMNVEV (reference sequence). Trimming left V 3 bases short and J 10 bases short, with 18 bases between. CDR3 protein: CASSFSGHPFTYTF. CDR3 coding DNA: TGTGCCAGCAGTTTCAGTGGACACCCGTTTACCTACACCTTC.

The V call is TRBV9, the J call TRBJ2-1, with 7 bases identical to TRBD2. Germline V gives CDR1 SGDLS, CDR2 YYNGEE. The CDR3 runs to 14 residues. Trimming took 1 base from V and 5 from J; bases not matched to a gene: 3. The CDR3 loop is CASSVRGVDNEQFF. In DNA form, the CDR3 reads TGTGCCAGCAGCGTACGGGGGGTAGACAATGAGCAGTTCTTC.

The V and J genes are TRBV19 and TRBJ1-4; TRBD1 matches 7 bases. The J segment lost 6 bases and the V segment lost 6 bases, leaving 10 bases of the junction unmatched. The germline CDR1 and CDR2 sequences are LNHDA and SQIVND (reference sequence). The CDR3 loop spans 15 amino acids. CDR3 region: CASRGLRQGYEKLFF. Written as DNA, the CDR3 is TGTGCCAGTAGGGGGCTCCGACAGGGTTATGAAAAACTGTTTTTT.

The chain joins TRBV6-1 to TRBJ2-7, with a weak D call TRBD2 (6 bases). V was cut by 4 bases and J by 3 bases, with 16 bases left in between. CDR1 and CDR2 from the germline V gene are MNHNS and SASEGT. This CDR3 is built from 15 residues. DNA of the CDR3: TGTGCCAGCAGTGCAATTTGGGAGCGGGTCTACGAGCAGTACTTC. It encodes CASSAIWERVYEQYF.

This clone was detected once. The chain is built from TRBV28 and TRBJ1-2; a weak D match, TRBD1 (5 bases). The CDR3 length is 12 residues. Between the trimmed V and J ends, which lost 5 bases and 5 bases, there was a span of 9 bases. Germline values: CDR1 MDHEN, CDR2 SYDVKM. CDR3 DNA sequence: TGTGCCAGCAGTGGGACTGCTTATGGCTACACCTTC. Encoded protein: CASSGTAYGYTF.

The V gene is TRBV5-4, the J gene TRBJ2-2; 8 nucleotides match TRBD1. The ends lost 0 bases at V and 6 bases at J; junction bases unmatched: 7. This CDR3 is 16 amino acids long. Germline V CDR1 and CDR2: SGHNT, YYREEE (reference sequence). This CDR3 reads CASSLGTGRLSGELFF. CDR3 coding DNA: TGTGCCAGCAGCTTGGGGACAGGGAGATTGTCCGGGGAGCTGTTTTTT.

The rearrangement links TRBV7-2 to TRBJ1-2, with TRBD1 identical over 7 bases. The CDR3 runs to 13 residues. Germline V lookup: CDR1 SGHTA, CDR2 FQGNSA. The ends lost 4 bases at V and 2 bases at J; junction bases unmatched: 1. CDR3 nucleotide sequence: TGTGCCAGCAGCTCGACAGGGAACTATGGCTACACCTTC. Amino acids: CASSSTGNYGYTF.

The chain is built from TRBV5-6 and TRBJ1-1; no reliable D call. The V and J ends lost 0 bases and 3 bases respectively, with 9 bases between them. This CDR3 is 14 amino acids long. Per germline, CDR1 SGHDT and CDR2 YYEEEE. Written as DNA, the CDR3 is TGTGCCAGCAGCTTGGACCAGGATCACACTGAAGCTTTCTTT. Translating it yields CASSLDQDHTEAFF.

The chain uses TRBV9 and TRBJ2-4, with 8 bases that match TRBD1. V gave up 3 bases and J gave up 1 base; unmatched junction bases: 9. Germline assignment: CDR1 SGDLS and CDR2 YYNGEE. CDR3 length: 17 amino acids. In nucleotides, the CDR3 is TGTGCCAGCAGCGCCGGACAGGGCTTGTCGGCCAAAAACATTCAGTACTTC. Its translation is CASSAGQGLSAKNIQYF.

The gene calls are TRBV7-9 and TRBJ2-3, with D hard to call. This CDR3 contains 13 residues. Germline V gene lookup returns CDR1 SEHNR and CDR2 FQNEAQ (reference sequence). V was trimmed by 2 bases and J by 2 bases, leaving 5 bases between them. CDR3 residues: CASSLRDTDTQYF. CDR3 in DNA: TGTGCCAGCAGCTTAAGGGACACAGATACGCAGTATTTT.

On this clone: At one end, the junction sequence differs from germline, possibly due to a read error. The chain joins TRBV7-7 to TRBJ2-5; 11 bases line up with TRBD2. Germline assignment: CDR1 SSHAT and CDR2 FNYEAQ (reference sequence). The CDR3 is made up of 17 amino acids. The CDR3, as DNA: TGTGCTAGCAGCCCCAGGAGGGCTAGCGGGGGGAAAGAGACCCAGTACTTC. Translating it yields CASSPRRASGGKETQYF. Full variable domain (remainder filled in from reference TRBV7-7 and TRBJ2-5): GAGVSQSPRYKVTKRGQDVTLRCDPISSHATLYWYQQALGQGPEFLTYFNYEAQPDKSGLPSDRFSAERPEGSISTLTIQRTEQRDSAMYRCASSPRRASGGKETQYFGPGTRLLVL.

The chain joins TRBV7-2 to TRBJ2-7, with TRBD2 as a possible D gene (7 bases). V was cut by 1 base and J by 4 bases, with 23 bases left in between. CDR1 and CDR2 from the germline V gene are SGHTA and FQGNSA. The CDR3 consists of 18 residues. The CDR3 loop reads CASSLETAGPEGGYEQYF. The CDR3 coding sequence is TGTGCCAGCAGCTTAGAGACAGCGGGGCCCGAAGGGGGGTACGAGCAGTACTTC.

The rearrangement links TRBV6-6 to TRBJ2-3; 9 bases are a match to TRBD1. CDR3 length: 14 amino acids. The J segment lost 4 bases and the V segment lost 6 bases, leaving 5 bases of the junction unmatched. The germline V gene has CDR1 MNHNY and CDR2 SVGAGI (reference sequence). The CDR3 spells CASRLTGGSDTQYF. Here the CDR3 DNA reads TGTGCCAGCAGACTCACAGGGGGCTCAGATACGCAGTATTTT.

This clone was counted between two and nine times. This chain links TRBV6-1 with TRBJ1-5; a weak D match, TRBD1 (5 bases). V lost 2 bases to trimming and J lost 4 bases, with 12 bases between them. The CDR3 totals 15 residues. CDR1 is MNHNS, CDR2 SASEGT, per germline. The CDR3 here is CASSEIGTGNQPQHF. In DNA, the CDR3 is TGTGCCAGCAGTGAAATCGGGACGGGGAATCAGCCCCAGCATTTT.

This clone appeared once. The chain couples TRBV14 to TRBJ1-3; tentative D call: TRBD1 (5 bases). The germline CDR1 and CDR2 sequences are SGHDN and FVKESK. Trimming took 3 bases from V and 2 from J, leaving 17 bases between them. The CDR3 spans 17 residues. CDR3 bases: TGTGCCAGCAGCCATCCCTCGGCAAGGGGCCCTGGAAACACCATATATTTT. Residues: CASSHPSARGPGNTIYF.

This clone was picked up a small number of times. This chain joins TRBV4-1 and TRBJ2-7; 9 bases map to TRBD1. Germline CDR1 and CDR2: MGHRA and YSYEKL. This CDR3 spans 15 amino acids. Trimming at V came to 3 bases and at J to 4 bases, leaving 7 bases not matched to a gene. The CDR3 protein is CASSQGQGGTYEQYF. The CDR3 region has the DNA TGCGCCAGCAGCCAGGGACAGGGAGGAACTTACGAGCAGTACTTC.

The V and J genes are TRBV7-9 and TRBJ2-5; D is uncertain. There are 15 residues in the CDR3. The V end was cut by 5 bases, the J end by 5 bases, with 18 bases between. CDR1 is SEHNR, CDR2 FQNEAQ, per germline (reference sequence). This chain's CDR3 is CASSQALQPSETQYF. The CDR3 nucleotides are TGTGCCAGCAGCCAGGCCTTACAGCCCTCGGAGACCCAGTACTTC.

This chain joins TRBV11-2 and TRBJ2-3; weak D call: TRBD2 (7 bases). Trimming took off 2 bases at V and 0 bases at J, with 12 bases between the two ends. The length of the CDR3 is 16 residues. Germline assignment: CDR1 SGHAT and CDR2 FQNNGV. The chain's CDR3 is CASSLRGGLSTDTQYF. CDR3 in DNA: TGTGCCAGCAGCTTAAGGGGGGGGCTTAGCACAGATACGCAGTATTTT.

The chain recombines TRBV2 with TRBJ1-6, with D possibly matching TRBD1 (5 bases). Germline V gene lookup returns CDR1 SNHLY and CDR2 FYNNEI. This CDR3 region has 15 residues. V dropped 7 bases and J dropped 13 bases, with 23 bases sitting between them. The CDR3 reads CASKEFRDPEEPLHF. The CDR3 DNA sequence: TGTGCCAGCAAAGAGTTCAGGGACCCAGAGGAGCCCCTCCACTTT.

The V call is TRBV11-2, the J call TRBJ1-5; D not resolved. Germline V gene data show CDR1 as SGHAT and CDR2 as FQNNGV. Deletions cut 5 bases from V and 0 bases from J, with 11 bases between. This CDR3 has 15 amino acids. In DNA, the CDR3 is TGTGCCAGCAGCCCAGACCCTTATAGCAATCAGCCCCAGCATTTT. Residues: CASSPDPYSNQPQHF.

The J gene is TRBJ1-2, the V gene TRBV28; perhaps TRBD1 as D (6 bases). CDR3 length: 16 amino acids. CDR1 is MDHEN, CDR2 SYDVKM, per germline. Trimming took off 7 bases at V and 4 bases at J, with 22 bases between the two ends. In nucleotides, the CDR3 is TGTGCCAGCATATCCCCAATCGGGGGGGCGAGCTATGGCTACACCTTC. Its protein product is CASISPIGGASYGYTF.